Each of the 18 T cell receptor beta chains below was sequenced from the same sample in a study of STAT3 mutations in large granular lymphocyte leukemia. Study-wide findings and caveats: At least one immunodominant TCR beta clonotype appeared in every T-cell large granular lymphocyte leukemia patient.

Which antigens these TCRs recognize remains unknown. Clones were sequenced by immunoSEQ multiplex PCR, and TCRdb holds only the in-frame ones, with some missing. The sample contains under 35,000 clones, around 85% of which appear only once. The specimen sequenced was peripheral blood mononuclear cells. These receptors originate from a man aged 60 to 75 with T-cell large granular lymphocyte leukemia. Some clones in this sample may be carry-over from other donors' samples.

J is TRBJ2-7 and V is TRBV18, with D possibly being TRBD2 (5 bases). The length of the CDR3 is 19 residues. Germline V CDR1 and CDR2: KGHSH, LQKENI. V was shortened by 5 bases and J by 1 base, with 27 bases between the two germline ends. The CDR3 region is CASSSPAARGLVGSYEQYF. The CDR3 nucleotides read TGTGCCAGCTCATCCCCGGCGGCCAGAGGGCTGGTTGGGTCCTACGAGCAGTACTTC.

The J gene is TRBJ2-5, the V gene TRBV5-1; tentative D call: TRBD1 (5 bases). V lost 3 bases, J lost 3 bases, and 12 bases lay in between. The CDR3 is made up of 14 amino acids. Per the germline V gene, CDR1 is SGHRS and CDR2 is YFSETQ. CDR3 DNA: TGCGCCAGCAGCTCCCAGGTGACAGAAGAGACCCAGTACTTC. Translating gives CASSSQVTEETQYF.

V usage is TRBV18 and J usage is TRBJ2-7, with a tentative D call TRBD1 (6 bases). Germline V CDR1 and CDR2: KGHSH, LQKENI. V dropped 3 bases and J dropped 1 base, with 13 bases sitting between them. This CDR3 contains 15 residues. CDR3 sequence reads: CASSPDSQFSYEQYF. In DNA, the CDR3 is TGTGCCAGCTCACCGGACAGCCAATTTTCCTACGAGCAGTACTTC.

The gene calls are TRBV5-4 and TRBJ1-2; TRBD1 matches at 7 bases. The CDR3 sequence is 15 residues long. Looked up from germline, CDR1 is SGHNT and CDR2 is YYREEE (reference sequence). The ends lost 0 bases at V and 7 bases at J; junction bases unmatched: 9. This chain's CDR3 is CASSLARQGESGYTF. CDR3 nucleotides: TGTGCCAGCAGCTTGGCCCGGCAGGGGGAGTCTGGCTACACCTTC.

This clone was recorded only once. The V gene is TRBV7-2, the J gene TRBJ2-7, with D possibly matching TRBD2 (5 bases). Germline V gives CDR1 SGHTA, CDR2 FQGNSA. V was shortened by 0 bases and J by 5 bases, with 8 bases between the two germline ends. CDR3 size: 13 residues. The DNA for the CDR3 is TGTGCCAGCAGCTTAGCGCCCGGGGACGAGCAGTACTTC. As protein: CASSLAPGDEQYF.

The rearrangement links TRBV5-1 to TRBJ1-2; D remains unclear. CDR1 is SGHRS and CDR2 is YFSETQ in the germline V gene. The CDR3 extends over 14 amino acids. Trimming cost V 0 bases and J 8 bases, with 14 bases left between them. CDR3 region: CASSLEGWVGGYTF. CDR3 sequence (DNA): TGCGCCAGCAGCTTGGAGGGCTGGGTCGGGGGCTACACCTTC.

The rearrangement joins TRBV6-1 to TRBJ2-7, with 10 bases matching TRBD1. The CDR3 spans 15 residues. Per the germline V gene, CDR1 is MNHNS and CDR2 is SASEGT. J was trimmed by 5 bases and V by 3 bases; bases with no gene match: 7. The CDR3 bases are TGTGCCAGCAGTGACCGGGACAGGGGAAGGAACGAGCAGTACTTC. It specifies CASSDRDRGRNEQYF.

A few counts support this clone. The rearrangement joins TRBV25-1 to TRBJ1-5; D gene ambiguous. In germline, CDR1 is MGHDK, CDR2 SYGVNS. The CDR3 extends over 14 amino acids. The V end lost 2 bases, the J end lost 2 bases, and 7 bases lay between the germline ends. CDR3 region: CASSEPGGNQPQHF. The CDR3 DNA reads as TGTGCCAGCAGTGAACCCGGCGGCAATCAGCCCCAGCATTTT. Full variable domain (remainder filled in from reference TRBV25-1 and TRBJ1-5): EADIYQTPRYLVIGTGKKITLECSQTMGHDKMYWYQQDPGMELHLIHYSYGVNSTEKGDLSSESTVSRIRTEHFPLTLESARPSHTSQYLCASSEPGGNQPQHFGDGTRLSIL.

The chain's CDR3 is CAWSVWGQGARAYEQYF. CDR3 nucleotides: TGTGCCTGGAGTGTATGGGGACAGGGGGCGCGAGCCTACGAGCAGTACTTC. V and J are TRBV30 and TRBJ2-7; 12 bases map to TRBD1. This CDR3 has 17 amino acids. The trim removed 0 bases at V and 2 bases at J, leaving 8 bases unmatched. Germline assignment: CDR1 GTSNPN and CDR2 SVGIG (reference sequence). The full variable domain, in which reference TRBV30 and TRBJ2-7 provide the parts outside the CDR3, is SQTIHQWPATLVQPVGSPLSLECTVEGTSNPNLYWYRQAAGRGLQLLFYSVGIGQISSEVPQNLSASRPQDRQFILSSKKLLLSDSGFYLCAWSVWGQGARAYEQYFGPGTRLTVT.

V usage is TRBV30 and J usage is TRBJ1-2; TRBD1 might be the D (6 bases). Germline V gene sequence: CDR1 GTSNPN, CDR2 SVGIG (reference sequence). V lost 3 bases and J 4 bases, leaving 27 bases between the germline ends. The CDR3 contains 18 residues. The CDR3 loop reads CAWSLPGVAGRSSYGYTF. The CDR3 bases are TGTGCCTGGAGCCTACCAGGGGTGGCGGGACGGTCTTCCTATGGCTACACCTTC.

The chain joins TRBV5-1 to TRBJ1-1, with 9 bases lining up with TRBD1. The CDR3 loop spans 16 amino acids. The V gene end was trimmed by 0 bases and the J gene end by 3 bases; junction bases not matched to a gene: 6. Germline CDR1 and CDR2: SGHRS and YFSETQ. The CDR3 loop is CASSLGTGVWDTEAFF. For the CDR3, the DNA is TGCGCCAGCAGCTTGGGGACAGGGGTGTGGGACACTGAAGCTTTCTTT. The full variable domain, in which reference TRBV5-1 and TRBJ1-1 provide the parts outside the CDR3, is KAGVTQTPRYLIKTRGQQVTLSCSPISGHRSVSWYQQTPGQGLQFLFEYFSETQRNKGNFPGRFSGRQFSNSRSEMNVSTLELGDSALYLCASSLGTGVWDTEAFFGQGTRLTVV.

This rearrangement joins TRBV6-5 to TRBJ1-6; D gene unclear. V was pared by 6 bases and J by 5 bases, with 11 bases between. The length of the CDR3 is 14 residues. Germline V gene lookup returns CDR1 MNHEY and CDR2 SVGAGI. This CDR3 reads CASRPAGDNSPLHF. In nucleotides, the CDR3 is TGTGCCAGCAGACCAGCGGGCGATAATTCACCCCTCCACTTT.

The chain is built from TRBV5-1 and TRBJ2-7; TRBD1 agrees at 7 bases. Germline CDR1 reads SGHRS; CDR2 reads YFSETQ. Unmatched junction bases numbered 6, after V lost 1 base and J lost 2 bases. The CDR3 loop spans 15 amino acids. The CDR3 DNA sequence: TGCGCCAGCAGCTTGTTGGGACAGAGAGCCTACGAGCAGTACTTC. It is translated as CASSLLGQRAYEQYF. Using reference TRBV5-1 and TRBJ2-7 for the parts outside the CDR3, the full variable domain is KAGVTQTPRYLIKTRGQQVTLSCSPISGHRSVSWYQQTPGQGLQFLFEYFSETQRNKGNFPGRFSGRQFSNSRSEMNVSTLELGDSALYLCASSLLGQRAYEQYFGPGTRLTVT.

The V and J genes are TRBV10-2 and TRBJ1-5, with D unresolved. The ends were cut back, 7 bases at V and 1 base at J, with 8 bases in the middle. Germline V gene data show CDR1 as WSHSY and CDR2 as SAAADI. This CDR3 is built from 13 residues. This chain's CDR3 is CASTFNSNQPQHF. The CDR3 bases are TGCGCCAGCACGTTTAACAGCAATCAGCCCCAGCATTTT.

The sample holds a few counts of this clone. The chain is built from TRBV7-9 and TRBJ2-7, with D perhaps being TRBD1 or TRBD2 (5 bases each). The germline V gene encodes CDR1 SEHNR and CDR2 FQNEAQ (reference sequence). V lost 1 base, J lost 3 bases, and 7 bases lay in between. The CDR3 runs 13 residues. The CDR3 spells CASSLGGVYEQYF. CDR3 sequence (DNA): TGTGCCAGCAGCTTAGGAGGGGTCTACGAGCAGTACTTC. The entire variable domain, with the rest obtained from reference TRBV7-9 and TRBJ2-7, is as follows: DTGVSQNPRHKITKRGQNVTFRCDPISEHNRLYWYRQTLGQGPEFLTYFQNEAQLEKSRLLSDRFSAERPKGSFSTLEIQRTEQGDSAMYLCASSLGGVYEQYFGPGTRLTVT.

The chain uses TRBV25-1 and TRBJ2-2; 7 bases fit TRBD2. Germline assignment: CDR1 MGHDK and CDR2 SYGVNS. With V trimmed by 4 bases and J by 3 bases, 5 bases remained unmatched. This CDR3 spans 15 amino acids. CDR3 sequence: CASSAREVDTGELFF. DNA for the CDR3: TGTGCCAGCAGTGCTCGGGAGGTTGACACCGGGGAGCTGTTTTTT.

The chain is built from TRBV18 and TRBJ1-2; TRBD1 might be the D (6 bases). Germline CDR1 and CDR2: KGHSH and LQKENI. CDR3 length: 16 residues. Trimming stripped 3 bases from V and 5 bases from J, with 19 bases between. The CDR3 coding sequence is TGTGCCAGCTCACCTACCGGAAACCCACAGGGTTATGGCTACACCTTC. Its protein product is CASSPTGNPQGYGYTF.

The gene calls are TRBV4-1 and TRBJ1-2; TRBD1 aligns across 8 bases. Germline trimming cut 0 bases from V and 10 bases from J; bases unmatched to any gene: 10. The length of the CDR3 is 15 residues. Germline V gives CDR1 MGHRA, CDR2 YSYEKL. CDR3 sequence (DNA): TGCGCCAGCAGCCAAGAGCTTCGGACAGGGAGCATCTACACCTTC. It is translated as CASSQELRTGSIYTF.